The 32 T cell receptor beta chains reported below all come from one sample, sequenced in a study of T cell changes during pregnancy in multiple sclerosis. Profiling relied on immunoSEQ multiplex PCR, and the TCRdb table lists in-frame clones only, not all of them. The data hold some 52,000 clones, with roughly 92% observed a single time. This specimen consisted of CD4+ T cells from peripheral blood mononuclear cells, obtained in the third trimester of pregnancy. The receptors come from a female donor with multiple sclerosis, enrolled in a pregnancy study.

This sequence joins TRBV5-1 and TRBJ2-1, with D unresolved. The CDR3 covers 16 residues. Germline CDR1 is SGHRS and CDR2 is YFSETQ. V dropped 4 bases and J dropped 0 bases, with 14 bases sitting between them. The CDR3 DNA reads as TGCGCCAGCAGCCCCTCTGCCACGAGCTCCTACAATGAGCAGTTCTTC. This codes for CASSPSATSSYNEQFF.

A single count supports this clone. The rearrangement joins TRBV11-2 to TRBJ1-4; no clear D. V lost 1 base to trimming and J lost 12 bases, with 15 bases between them. This CDR3 spans 14 amino acids. The germline gives CDR1 SGHAT, CDR2 FQNNGV. CDR3 protein: CASSLVRPGLQLFF. CDR3 in DNA: TGTGCCAGCAGCTTAGTTAGGCCAGGACTGCAACTGTTTTTT.

The chain links TRBV15 to TRBJ2-1, with a possible D match to TRBD2 (6 bases). The CDR3 runs to 18 residues. The germline gives CDR1 LNHNV, CDR2 YYDKDF (reference sequence). Trimming took off 0 bases at V and 15 bases at J, with 30 bases between the two ends. CDR3 residues: CATSRDVGGISSGSRRFF. The DNA for the CDR3 is TGTGCCACCAGCAGAGATGTGGGGGGTATTAGCAGTGGATCAAGGAGGTTCTTC.

The chain is built from TRBV19 and TRBJ1-5; TRBD1 matches 10 bases. Germline CDR1 is LNHDA and CDR2 is SQIVND (reference sequence). V gave up 1 base and J gave up 6 bases; unmatched junction bases: 9. CDR3 length equals 17 residues. The CDR3 spells CASSIVNRDRGRQPQHF. Written as DNA, the CDR3 is TGTGCCAGTAGTATAGTCAACCGGGACAGGGGTCGTCAGCCCCAGCATTTT.

The rearrangement uses TRBV5-4 and TRBJ2-1, with TRBD2 matching over 8 bases. J lost 8 bases, V lost 1 base, and 8 bases had no gene match. Per the germline V gene, CDR1 is SGHNT and CDR2 is YYREEE (reference sequence). The CDR3 runs 15 residues. The CDR3 coding sequence is TGTGCCAGCAGCTTGCGCGGGGGGACCTCCCATGAGCAGTTCTTC. As protein: CASSLRGGTSHEQFF.

J is TRBJ2-7 and V is TRBV19; 10 nucleotides match TRBD2. Germline values: CDR1 LNHDA, CDR2 SQIVND (reference sequence). The CDR3 is 15 residues long. The J segment lost 6 bases and the V segment lost 2 bases, leaving 7 bases of the junction unmatched. As DNA, the CDR3 is TGTGCCAGTAGTATAAGCGCTAGCGGGAGTTTCGAGCAGTACTTC. Its protein is CASSISASGSFEQYF.

This clone turned up a few times. The rearrangement links TRBV10-3 to TRBJ2-2, with TRBD1 as a possible D gene (5 bases). Trimming pared 6 bases from V and 3 bases from J, leaving 11 bases between. Germline V gives CDR1 ENHRY, CDR2 SYGVKD. This CDR3 spans 14 amino acids. CDR3 sequence (DNA): TGTGCCATCAGCGATGGGGCCGACACCGGGGAGCTGTTTTTT. This translates into CAISDGADTGELFF.

The rearrangement uses TRBV5-8 and TRBJ2-1, with 12 bases that match TRBD2. CDR3 length: 15 amino acids. Germline values: CDR1 SGHTS, CDR2 YDEGEE. Trimming removed 3 bases from V and 9 bases from J; junction bases left unmatched: 7. The CDR3 region is CASSYGLAGWVEQFF. The CDR3 DNA follows: TGTGCCAGCAGCTACGGACTAGCGGGATGGGTTGAGCAGTTCTTC. The full variable domain, its missing parts supplied by reference TRBV5-8 and TRBJ2-1, is EAGVTQSPTHLIKTRGQQATLRCSPISGHTSVYWYQQALGLGLQFLLWYDEGEERNRGNFPPRFSGRQFPNYSSELNVNALELEDSALYLCASSYGLAGWVEQFFGPGTRLTVL.

The chain recombines TRBV19 with TRBJ1-1; possible D gene TRBD1, 6 bases. Germline V gene sequence: CDR1 LNHDA, CDR2 SQIVND (reference sequence). The CDR3 has 14 residues. V gave up 6 bases and J gave up 1 base, with 12 bases separating them. CDR3 loop: CASSPDRWNTEAFF. The DNA for the CDR3 is TGTGCCAGTAGCCCGGACAGATGGAACACTGAAGCTTTCTTT.

This clone was found once. The rearrangement joins TRBV15 to TRBJ2-2, with TRBD2 matching 8 bases. The CDR3 consists of 17 residues. Unmatched junction bases numbered 8, after V lost 1 base and J lost 4 bases. Germline V lookup: CDR1 LNHNV, CDR2 YYDKDF (reference sequence). This CDR3 is CATSRAPGLVITGELFF. In DNA form, the CDR3 reads TGTGCCACCAGCAGAGCTCCGGGACTAGTTATCACCGGGGAGCTGTTTTTT.

This clone came up a few times. V gene TRBV28 combines with J gene TRBJ2-7, with D possibly TRBD1 on 7 matching bases. V shed 8 bases and J shed 7 bases, with 18 bases lying between them. CDR1 is MDHEN, CDR2 SYDVKM, per germline. This CDR3 is 13 amino acids long. CDR3 sequence: CASAGQTLREQYF. In DNA, the CDR3 is TGTGCCAGCGCGGGACAGACCCTTAGGGAGCAGTACTTC.

The genes are TRBV2 and TRBJ2-1; unclear D gene. The CDR3 sequence is 12 residues long. Deletions cut 5 bases from V and 3 bases from J, with 5 bases between. Germline V gene lookup returns CDR1 SNHLY and CDR2 FYNNEI. The CDR3 DNA sequence: TGTGCCAGCAGTTACGGCTACAATGAGCAGTTCTTC. This encodes CASSYGYNEQFF. The variable domain in full, with the rest retrieved from reference TRBV2 and TRBJ2-1, is EPEVTQTPSHQVTQMGQEVILRCVPISNHLYFYWYRQILGQKVEFLVSFYNNEISEKSEIFDDQFSVERPDGSNFTLKIRSTKLEDSAMYFCASSYGYNEQFFGPGTRLTVL.

The chain has TRBV5-1 and TRBJ2-3, with D uncertain. CDR1 is SGHRS, CDR2 YFSETQ, per germline. The CDR3 spans 15 residues. Trimming removed 4 bases from V and 0 bases from J, with 12 bases in between. The CDR3 DNA reads TGCGCCAGCAGCCCACCTCGGGTGAGCACAGATACGCAGTATTTT. Translation gives CASSPPRVSTDTQYF.

CDR3 protein: CASSEGLTEAFF. CDR3 DNA sequence: TGTGCCAGCAGTGAAGGGCTCACTGAAGCTTTCTTT. The chain is built from TRBV6-1 and TRBJ1-1; D is ambiguous. Germline V gene lookup returns CDR1 MNHNS and CDR2 SASEGT. The CDR3 runs to 12 residues. V lost 1 base to trimming and J lost 4 bases, with 4 bases between them.

This chain uses TRBV15 with TRBJ1-2; maybe TRBD1 (6 bases). Trimming stripped 3 bases from V and 6 bases from J, with 17 bases between. The germline V gene encodes CDR1 LNHNV and CDR2 YYDKDF (reference sequence). This CDR3 spans 15 amino acids. CDR3 loop: CATSRRTVPGDGYTF. The CDR3 coding sequence is TGTGCCACCAGCAGGCGGACAGTCCCCGGGGATGGCTACACCTTC. Using reference TRBV15 and TRBJ1-2 for the parts outside the CDR3, the full variable domain is DAMVIQNPRYQVTQFGKPVTLSCSQTLNHNVMYWYQQKSSQAPKLLFHYYDKDFNNEADTPDNFQSRRPNTSFCFLDIRSPGLGDTAMYLCATSRRTVPGDGYTFGSGTRLTVV.

V is TRBV9 and J is TRBJ1-2, with 8 bases fitting TRBD1. Looked up from germline, CDR1 is SGDLS and CDR2 is YYNGEE. The V segment lost 4 bases and the J segment 1 base; nucleotides outside the gene matches: 6. CDR3 length: 15 residues. DNA for the CDR3: TGTGCCAGCAGCACCGGACAGGGCCTTAACTATGGCTACACCTTC. Its protein product is CASSTGQGLNYGYTF. Full variable domain (missing parts from reference TRBV9 and TRBJ1-2): DSGVTQTPKHLITATGQRVTLRCSPRSGDLSVYWYQQSLDQGLQFLIQYYNGEERAKGNILERFSAQQFPDLHSELNLSSLELGDSALYFCASSTGQGLNYGYTFGSGTRLTVV.

CDR3 residues: CASSFGQAGGNSPLHF. The DNA for the CDR3 is TGCGCCAGCAGCTTTGGGCAGGCCGGGGGTAATTCACCCCTCCACTTT. J is TRBJ1-6 and V is TRBV5-1; tentative D call: TRBD1 (5 bases). CDR3 length: 16 residues. CDR1 is SGHRS and CDR2 is YFSETQ in the germline V gene. Trimming took off 2 bases at V and 6 bases at J, with 15 bases between the two ends.

Only one count was recorded for this clone. This chain connects TRBV10-3 to TRBJ2-3, with D maybe TRBD2 (6 bases). Germline-derived CDR1 and CDR2 are ENHRY and SYGVKD. CDR3 length: 14 residues. The V and J ends lost 2 bases and 1 base respectively, with 7 bases between them. The CDR3 region has the DNA TGTGCCATCAGTGAGGGGACTGGCACAGATACGCAGTATTTT. Protein sequence: CAISEGTGTDTQYF.

This chain links TRBV18 with TRBJ2-5; a possible D gene is TRBD1 (6 bases). Germline CDR1 is KGHSH and CDR2 is LQKENI. The CDR3 loop spans 18 amino acids. The V end lost 3 bases, the J end lost 3 bases, and 23 bases lay between the germline ends. The CDR3 reads CASSPRAVSLTGEETQYF. The DNA of the CDR3 is TGTGCCAGCTCACCGAGAGCCGTCAGCCTGACAGGAGAAGAGACCCAGTACTTC. The full variable domain, rest sourced from reference TRBV18 and TRBJ2-5, is NAGVMQNPRHLVRRRGQEARLRCSPMKGHSHVYWYRQLPEEGLKFMVYLQKENIIDESGMPKERFSAEFPKEGPSILRIQQVVRGDSAAYFCASSPRAVSLTGEETQYFGPGTRLLVL.

The chain links TRBV19 to TRBJ1-1; 10 bases agree with TRBD1. Germline CDR1 and CDR2: LNHDA and SQIVND (reference sequence). CDR3 length: 14 residues. V trimming: 4 bases; J trimming: 3 bases; junction bases outside the gene matches: 2. In DNA form, the CDR3 reads TGTGCCAGTAGTAGGGGGACAGGGGACACTGAAGCTTTCTTT. This encodes CASSRGTGDTEAFF.

The chain couples TRBV5-4 to TRBJ1-1; no reliable D call. V lost 0 bases and J lost 3, with 12 bases in between. The CDR3 is made up of 15 amino acids. The V gene's germline CDR1 is SGHNT and CDR2 YYREEE (reference sequence). CDR3 protein: CASSLVGSRYTEAFF. The CDR3 DNA is TGTGCCAGCAGCTTGGTGGGCAGCCGATACACTGAAGCTTTCTTT.

The chain couples TRBV13 to TRBJ1-3; D perhaps matches TRBD1 (5 bases). Germline V gene lookup returns CDR1 PRHDT and CDR2 FYEKMQ (reference sequence). Trimming stripped 3 bases from V and 4 bases from J, with 10 bases between. The CDR3 runs 14 residues. The CDR3 loop reads CASSFTGSGNTIYF. The CDR3 nucleotides read TGTGCCAGCAGCTTCACAGGTTCCGGAAACACCATATATTTT.

The chain couples TRBV7-6 to TRBJ1-4; D possibly corresponds to TRBD1 (5 bases). Trimming left V 4 bases short and J 8 bases short, with 17 bases between. Germline-derived CDR1 and CDR2 are SGHVS and FNYEAQ. The CDR3 contains 15 residues. This CDR3 reads CASSSPRATEEKLFF. In nucleotides, the CDR3 is TGTGCCAGCAGCTCGCCTCGGGCGACAGAGGAAAAACTGTTTTTT.

The chain carries TRBV28 and TRBJ1-2; TRBD1 matches at 7 bases. This CDR3 spans 16 amino acids. The germline V gene encodes CDR1 MDHEN and CDR2 SYDVKM. V was clipped by 4 bases and J by 3 bases; unmatched bases: 11. The CDR3 loop is CASSSARQGWHYGYTF. For the CDR3, the DNA is TGTGCCAGCAGTTCAGCCCGACAGGGCTGGCACTATGGCTACACCTTC.

The V and J genes are TRBV9 and TRBJ1-6, with D perhaps matching TRBD1 (5 bases). The V gene lost 4 bases and the J gene lost 3 bases, with 8 bases spanning the gap. The CDR3 sequence is 14 residues long. Per germline, CDR1 SGDLS and CDR2 YYNGEE. CDR3 bases: TGTGCCAGCAGCCCGCAGGGCTATAATTCACCCCTCCACTTT. Encoded protein: CASSPQGYNSPLHF.

V gene TRBV7-3 combines with J gene TRBJ2-5; 11 positions agree with TRBD2. The trim removed 2 bases at V and 4 bases at J, leaving 3 bases unmatched. The CDR3 length is 15 residues. The germline V gene encodes CDR1 SGHTA and CDR2 FQGTGA. CDR3 protein: CASSLLAGGPETQYF. The CDR3 DNA reads as TGTGCCAGCAGCTTATTAGCGGGAGGGCCAGAGACCCAGTACTTC.

This clone occurred a few times. V and J are TRBV6-1 and TRBJ1-1; a weak D match, TRBD1 (6 bases). V lost 5 bases, J lost 0 bases, and 13 bases lay in between. Germline V gives CDR1 MNHNS, CDR2 SASEGT. CDR3 size: 15 residues. CDR3 bases: TGTGCCAGCAGTCCAGTAGGACAGATGAACACTGAAGCTTTCTTT. Residues: CASSPVGQMNTEAFF.

The rearrangement joins TRBV28 to TRBJ1-3; 10 bases fit TRBD1. This CDR3 is built from 14 residues. V lost 6 bases, J lost 6 bases, and 5 bases stayed unmatched. Looked up from germline, CDR1 is MDHEN and CDR2 is SYDVKM. CDR3 nucleotide sequence: TGTGCCAGCAGGACAGGGGGCAGGGAAAACACCATATATTTT. It codes for CASRTGGRENTIYF.

The genes are TRBV19 and TRBJ2-1; 10 bases agree with TRBD2. Germline CDR1 LNHDA, CDR2 SQIVND (reference sequence). The V gene end was trimmed by 5 bases and the J gene end by 9 bases; junction bases not matched to a gene: 13. The CDR3 spans 16 residues. CDR3 coding DNA: TGTGCCAGTAGTGGCGACGGGACTAGCGTAGTCGCTGAGCAGTTCTTC. Its translation is CASSGDGTSVVAEQFF. Supplemented by reference TRBV19 and TRBJ2-1, the full variable domain reads DGGITQSPKYLFRKEGQNVTLSCEQNLNHDAMYWYRQDPGQGLRLIYYSQIVNDFQKGDIAEGYSVSREKKESFPLTVTSAQKNPTAFYLCASSGDGTSVVAEQFFGPGTRLTVL.

DNA of the CDR3: TGTGCCAGCTCACCACAGGGGGCCGGAAACACCATATATTTT. Its protein product is CASSPQGAGNTIYF. This sequence joins TRBV18 and TRBJ1-3; TRBD1 matches 7 bases. The CDR3 has 14 amino acids. V shed 1 base and J 4 bases; nucleotides not matched to a gene: 1. The germline V gene encodes CDR1 KGHSH and CDR2 LQKENI.

In its sample, this clone was seen once. V and J are TRBV5-6 and TRBJ2-7; no clear D. Germline assignment: CDR1 SGHDT and CDR2 YYEEEE. V was pared by 4 bases and J by 2 bases, with 7 bases between. The CDR3 loop spans 12 amino acids. The CDR3 DNA is TGTGCCAGCAGCACCCTAACCTACGAGCAGTACTTC. This codes for CASSTLTYEQYF.

This chain uses TRBV30 with TRBJ2-2, with D perhaps matching TRBD1 (6 bases). Trimming took 2 bases from V and 1 from J, leaving 11 bases between them. CDR1 is GTSNPN, CDR2 SVGIG, per germline (reference sequence). The CDR3 length is 15 residues. CDR3 nucleotides: TGTGCCTGGAGTTCCGCAGGGGAGAACACCGGGGAGCTGTTTTTT. It translates to CAWSSAGENTGELFF.